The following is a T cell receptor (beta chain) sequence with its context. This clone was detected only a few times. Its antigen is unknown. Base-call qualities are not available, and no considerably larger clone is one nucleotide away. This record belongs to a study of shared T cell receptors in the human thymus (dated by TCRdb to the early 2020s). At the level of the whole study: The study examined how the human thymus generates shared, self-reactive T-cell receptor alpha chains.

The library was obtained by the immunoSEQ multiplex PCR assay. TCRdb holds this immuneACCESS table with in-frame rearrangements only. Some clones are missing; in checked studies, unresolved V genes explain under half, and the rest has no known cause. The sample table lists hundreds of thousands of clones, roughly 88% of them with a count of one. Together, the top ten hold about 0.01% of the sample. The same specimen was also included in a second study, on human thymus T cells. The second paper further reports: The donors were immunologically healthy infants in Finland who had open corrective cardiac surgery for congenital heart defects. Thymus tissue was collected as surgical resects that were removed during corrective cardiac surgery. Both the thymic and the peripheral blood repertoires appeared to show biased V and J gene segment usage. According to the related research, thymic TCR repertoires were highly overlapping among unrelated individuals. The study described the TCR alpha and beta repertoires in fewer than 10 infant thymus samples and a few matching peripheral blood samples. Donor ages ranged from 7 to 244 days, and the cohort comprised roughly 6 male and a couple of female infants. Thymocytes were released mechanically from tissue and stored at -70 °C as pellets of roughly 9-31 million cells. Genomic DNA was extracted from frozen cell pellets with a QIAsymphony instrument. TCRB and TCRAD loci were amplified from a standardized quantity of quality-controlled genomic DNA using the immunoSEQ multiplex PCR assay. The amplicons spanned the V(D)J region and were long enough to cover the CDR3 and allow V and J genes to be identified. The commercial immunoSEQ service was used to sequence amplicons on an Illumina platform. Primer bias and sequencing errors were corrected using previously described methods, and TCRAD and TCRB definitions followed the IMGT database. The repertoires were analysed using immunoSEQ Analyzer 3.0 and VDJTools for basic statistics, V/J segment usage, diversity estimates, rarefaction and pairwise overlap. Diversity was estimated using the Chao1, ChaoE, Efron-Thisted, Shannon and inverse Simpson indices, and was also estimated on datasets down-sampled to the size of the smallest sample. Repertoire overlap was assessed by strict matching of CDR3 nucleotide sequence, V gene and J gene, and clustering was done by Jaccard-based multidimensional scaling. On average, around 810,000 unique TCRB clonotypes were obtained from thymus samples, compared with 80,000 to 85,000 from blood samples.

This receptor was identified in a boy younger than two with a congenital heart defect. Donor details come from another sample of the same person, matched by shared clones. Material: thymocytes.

This receptor carries the CDR3 CASIGAEAFF. The DNA sequence is as follows: TGTGCCAGCATAGGGGCTGAAGCTTTCTTT. The chain links TRBV28 with TRBJ1-1, and perhaps TRBD1 as D gene, on 5 matching bases. V is cut by 7 bases and J by 6 bases, and the space between the germline ends is 6 bases. The CDR3 spans 10 residues, from the cysteine through the phenylalanine. The read is trimmed to its CDR3 DNA, 30 bases read in frame from base 1. CDR1 and CDR2, per the germline V gene, are MDHEN and SYDVKM.